Given below is one TCR beta chain in context. Its antigen is unidentified. This entry is derived from a study of cytomegalovirus exposure and HLA in healthy donors. Study conclusions and caveats: In the roughly 130 validation repertoires, a later analysis found that first-cohort TCR clusters tended to co-occur. Cytomegalovirus-associated TCR beta chains were listed, numbering over 150.

Per the germline V gene, CDR1 is SGHRS and CDR2 is YFSETQ. V was trimmed by 0 bases and J by 1 base, leaving 10 bases between them. The CDR3 spans 15 residues. The assay was immunoSEQ multiplex PCR, and TCRdb's table has in-frame clones only and misses some. Of roughly 250,000 clones listed, around 87% were seen once; the top ten hold less than 1.5%. Sequencing was done on a sample of PBMCs. The receptor comes from a woman in her 30s in good health and CMV-seropositive. The chain has TRBV5-1 and TRBJ1-2; D uncertain. The chain's CDR3 is CASSLDPPVNYGYTF. For the CDR3, the DNA is TGCGCCAGCAGCTTGGACCCCCCAGTTAACTATGGCTACACCTTC.